This record looks at one TCR beta chain sequence and its context. Its antigen remains unknown. The data were taken from a study of cytomegalovirus exposure and HLA in healthy donors. Looking at the study overall: The 120 or so validation repertoires were reported in a later analysis to have been generated on the same platform as the roughly 700 first-cohort repertoires.

Unmatched junction bases numbered 9, after V lost 6 bases and J lost 10 bases. Germline V gives CDR1 MDHEN, CDR2 SYDVKM. This CDR3 comprises 15 residues. Repertoires were generated with immunoSEQ multiplex PCR, while TCRdb's copy carries only in-frame clones and drops some. The sample gives 150,000 to 250,000 clones, more than 65% of which show up once; about an eighth is in the top ten. Regarding the study as a whole: There were 150 or so TCR beta chains listed as cytomegalovirus-associated.

The sample comprised PBMCs. The TCR originated in a woman in her twenties or thirties in good health and CMV-seropositive. The chain recombines TRBV28 with TRBJ1-4, with TRBD1 matching over 12 bases. CDR3 protein: CASRAAGTGGRKLFF. For the CDR3, the DNA is TGTGCCAGCAGGGCAGCCGGGACAGGGGGCAGAAAACTGTTTTTT.